This T cell receptor beta chain was identified in a study of Graves' ophthalmopathy and Graves' hyperthyroidism (dated by TCRdb to between 2017 and 2018). Describing the broader study: Peripheral blood was collected at initial diagnosis, prior to any treatment. In several hyperthyroidism patients, the T-cell repertoires found in thyroid tissue were compared with those found in blood. An independent validation cohort was composed of 18 to 20 hyperthyroidism patients and approximately 15 patients who later progressed from hyperthyroidism to ophthalmopathy. In total, 135 blood samples were TCR-sequenced: 43 ophthalmopathy, some 75 hyperthyroidism and approximately 17 hyperthyroidism-to-ophthalmopathy patients. To tell Graves' ophthalmopathy apart from Graves' hyperthyroidism, and to predict which patients would progress to ophthalmopathy, the study relied on TCR beta repertoire signatures. To explore V-J signatures that distinguish ophthalmopathy from hyperthyroidism, a discovery set of 95 to 100 patients was enrolled, made up of 43 with ophthalmopathy and 57 with stable hyperthyroidism. Once sampling was done, hyperthyroidism patients were given methimazole at a starting dose of 30 mg daily, while ophthalmopathy patients were given high-dose intravenous methylprednisolone. Here is what the overall study found, with its caveats: No statistical method was used to predetermine the sample size, and group allocation was not hidden from the investigators. In validation, the model predicted ophthalmopathy progression with about 70% sensitivity and 72.22% specificity; 12 predicted patients were CT-confirmed with GO in a median of approximately six months. Among expanded thyroid clonotypes with frequency above 0.001, most also showed up in blood, which suggests that blood repertoires may reflect the thyroid immune response. In cross-validation, the 13-signature model distinguished ophthalmopathy from stable hyperthyroidism with 87.88% sensitivity and roughly 84% specificity, while in the test set the corresponding values were about 79% and 69%.

For repertoire sequencing, TCR beta CDR3 regions were amplified from RNA transcripts. The first round was an RT-PCR using HTBI primers with the Qiagen OneStep RT-PCR kit, and this first round was followed by a second-round multiplex PCR, then size selection and purification. Libraries were sequenced on an Illumina HiSeq2000 using paired-end 100 bp reads. The source study handled its data this way. Reads were processed with SOAPnuke, discarding reads with adapters, uncalled bases, mean Phred below 15, or no exact constant-primer or identifier match. High-quality paired reads were merged with COPE v1.2.5. Unique nucleotide sequences were defined as clonotypes and aligned to IMGT TRB V, D and J references using MiTCR v1.1. Analysis was restricted to V-J combinations with a frequency above 0.0001, which covered roughly 99% of repertoires. For each V-J combination, a TCR clonal expansion and chaos score was defined as F50 clonal expansion divided by the chaos observed in the TCRdist matrix. Welch's t-statistics and random forest were used to reduce the features to about a dozen V-J combinations, which were then used as input to a naive Bayes classifier. The similarity between thyroid and blood repertoires was quantified using the Morisita-Horn index. TCRdb reprocessed the public reads (quality trimming at Q25 with fastp, clone calling with MiXCR) and kept in-frame beta chains. A single entry per CDR3 protein holds the most common genes and DNA from its merged rows. These V and J calls are TCRdb output, not the study's own analysis. For this sample there are fewer than 350,000 distinct CDR3 sequences; roughly 15% appear just once. The ten largest clones add up to 9% to 15% of the sample.

The ophthalmopathy patients had moderately to severely active disease, with a Clinical Activity Score of 3 or higher, a NOSPECS grade of 4 or higher, and a disease duration of less than 3 months. Anyone with other autoimmune diseases, uncontrolled infections, pregnancy or lactation was excluded from the study. Diagnosis was based on clinical symptoms, serum thyroxine, TRAb, thyroid ultrasound and orbital computed tomography. PBMCs were isolated from about 9 ml of fresh peripheral blood by Ficoll-Paque density gradient centrifugation. Total RNA was extracted using Trizol reagent, and RNA quality was checked on an Agilent 2100 Bioanalyzer. Including the terminal cysteine and phenylalanine, the CDR3 comprises 15 residues. CDR3 DNA is the only sequence kept; it has 45 bases, read in frame from the first base. V trim: 6 bases; J trim: 6 bases; unmatched bases: 10. In its sample, this clonotype was seen many times. The antigen it binds to is not known. No base quality values were provided; no much bigger clone lies one nucleotide off.

The receptor comes from an adult man with Graves' ophthalmopathy. Sequencing was performed on peripheral blood. The chain was built from TRBV12-3 or TRBV12-4 and TRBJ2-2; the junction holds 7 bases that match TRBD1. CDR3 region: CASRLRTGGPGELFF. Read as DNA, the sequence is TGTGCCAGCAGGCTTAGGACAGGCGGTCCCGGGGAGCTGTTTTTT.